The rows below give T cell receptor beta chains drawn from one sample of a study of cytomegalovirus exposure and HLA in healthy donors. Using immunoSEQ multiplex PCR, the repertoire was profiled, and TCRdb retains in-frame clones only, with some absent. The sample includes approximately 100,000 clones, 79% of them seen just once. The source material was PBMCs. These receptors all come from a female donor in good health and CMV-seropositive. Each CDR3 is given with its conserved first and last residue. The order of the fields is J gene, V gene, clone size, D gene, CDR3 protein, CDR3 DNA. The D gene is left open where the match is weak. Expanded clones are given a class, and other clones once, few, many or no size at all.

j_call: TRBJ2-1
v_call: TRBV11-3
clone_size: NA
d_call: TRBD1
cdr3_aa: CASSLDREKQFF
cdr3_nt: TGTGCCAGCAGCTTGGACAGGGAGAAGCAGTTCTTC

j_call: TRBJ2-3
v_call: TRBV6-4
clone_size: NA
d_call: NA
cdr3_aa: CASSDARDTQYF
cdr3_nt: TGTGCCAGCAGTGACGCACGGGATACGCAGTATTTT

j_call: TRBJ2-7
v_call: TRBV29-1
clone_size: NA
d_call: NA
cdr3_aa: CSVERGSNEQYF
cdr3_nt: TGCAGCGTTGAGCGGGGTTCCAACGAGCAGTACTTC

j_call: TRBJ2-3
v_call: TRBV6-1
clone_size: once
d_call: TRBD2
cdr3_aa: CASTEGAGGTDTQYF
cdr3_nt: TGTGCCAGCACCGAGGGAGCGGGGGGGACAGATACGCAGTATTTT

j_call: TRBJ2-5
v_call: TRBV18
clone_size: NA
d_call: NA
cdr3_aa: CASSPYQETQYF
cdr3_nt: TGTGCCAGCTCTCCGTACCAAGAGACCCAGTACTTC

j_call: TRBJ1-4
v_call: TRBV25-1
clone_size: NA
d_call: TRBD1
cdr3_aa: CASSEGGQGGEKLFF
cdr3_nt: TGTGCCAGCAGTGAGGGAGGACAGGGAGGTGAAAAACTGTTTTTT

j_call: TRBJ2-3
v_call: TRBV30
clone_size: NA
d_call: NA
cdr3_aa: CAWSPEARTQYF
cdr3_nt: TGTGCCTGGAGCCCGGAAGCGCGGACGCAGTATTTT

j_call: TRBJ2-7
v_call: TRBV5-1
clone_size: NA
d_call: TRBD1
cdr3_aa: CASSLEGRADRDEQYF
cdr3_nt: TGCGCCAGCAGCTTGGAAGGGCGCGCAGACAGGGACGAGCAGTACTTC

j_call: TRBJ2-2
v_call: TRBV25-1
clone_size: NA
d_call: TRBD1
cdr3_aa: CASSEYGGQGTGELFF
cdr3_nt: TGTGCCAGCAGTGAATATGGGGGACAGGGAACCGGGGAGCTGTTTTTT

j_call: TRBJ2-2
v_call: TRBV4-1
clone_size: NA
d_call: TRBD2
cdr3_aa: CASSGGLADFTGELFF
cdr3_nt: TGCGCCAGCAGCGGGGGACTAGCGGATTTCACCGGGGAGCTGTTTTTT

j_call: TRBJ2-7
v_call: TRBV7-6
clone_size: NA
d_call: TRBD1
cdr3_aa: CASSFEGAVSYYEQYF
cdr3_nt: TGTGCCAGCAGCTTTGAGGGGGCAGTCTCGTACTACGAGCAGTACTTC

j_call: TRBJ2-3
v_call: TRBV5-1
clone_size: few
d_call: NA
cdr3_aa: CASSLVGTDTQYF
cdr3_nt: TGCGCCAGCAGCTTGGTCGGCACAGATACGCAGTATTTT

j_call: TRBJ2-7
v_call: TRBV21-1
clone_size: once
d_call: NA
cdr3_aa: CASSKALGRDRGLYEQYF
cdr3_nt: TGTGCCAGCAGCAAAGCCTTGGGCCGGGACAGGGGGCTGTACGAGCAGTACTTC

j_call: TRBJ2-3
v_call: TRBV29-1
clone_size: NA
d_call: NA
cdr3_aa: CSVRENTDTQYF
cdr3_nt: TGCAGCGTTCGGGAGAACACAGATACGCAGTATTTT

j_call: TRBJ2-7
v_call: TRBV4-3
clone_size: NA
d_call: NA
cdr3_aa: CASSQDRRTAYEQYF
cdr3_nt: TGCGCCAGCAGCCAAGATCGCAGGACAGCCTACGAGCAGTACTTC

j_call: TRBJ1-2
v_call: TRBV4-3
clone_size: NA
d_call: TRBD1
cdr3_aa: CASSQDGRANRGRGYTF
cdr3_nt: TGCGCCAGCAGCCAAGATGGCCGGGCCAACAGGGGTCGTGGCTACACCTTC

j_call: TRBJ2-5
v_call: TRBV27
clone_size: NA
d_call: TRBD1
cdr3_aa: CASRTGGIGQETQYF
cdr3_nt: TGTGCCAGCAGGACAGGGGGTATAGGGCAAGAGACCCAGTACTTC

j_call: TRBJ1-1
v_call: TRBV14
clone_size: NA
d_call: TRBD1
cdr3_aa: CASSQFRDRGPVEAFF
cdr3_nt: TGTGCCAGCAGCCAGTTCCGGGACAGGGGGCCGGTGGAAGCTTTCTTT

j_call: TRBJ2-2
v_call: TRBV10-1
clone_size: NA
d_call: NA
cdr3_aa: CASSESRVFGNTGELFF
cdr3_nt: TGCGCCAGCAGTGAGTCGAGAGTTTTTGGGAACACCGGGGAGCTGTTTTTT

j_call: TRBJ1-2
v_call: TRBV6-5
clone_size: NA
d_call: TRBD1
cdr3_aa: CASRPGQSNYGYTF
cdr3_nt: TGTGCCAGCAGGCCGGGACAGTCTAACTATGGCTACACCTTC

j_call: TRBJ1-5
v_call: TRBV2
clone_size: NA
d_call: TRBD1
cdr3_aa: CASVTGEGNQPQHF
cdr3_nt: TGTGCCAGCGTAACAGGGGAGGGCAATCAGCCCCAGCATTTT

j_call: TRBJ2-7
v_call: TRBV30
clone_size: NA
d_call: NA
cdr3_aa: CAWSPGGSYEQYF
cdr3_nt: TGTGCCTGGAGCCCAGGTGGTTCCTACGAGCAGTACTTC

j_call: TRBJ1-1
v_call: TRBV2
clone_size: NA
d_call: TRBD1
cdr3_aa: CASKVGQTMNTEAFF
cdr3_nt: TGTGCCAGCAAGGTGGGACAGACCATGAACACTGAAGCTTTCTTT

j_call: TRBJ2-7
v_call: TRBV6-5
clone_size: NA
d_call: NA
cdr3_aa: CASSYGGNYEQYF
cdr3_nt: TGTGCCAGCAGTTACGGGGGGAACTACGAGCAGTACTTC

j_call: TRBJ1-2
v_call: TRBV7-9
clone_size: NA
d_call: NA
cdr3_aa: CASSGRTPQGYTF
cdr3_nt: TGTGCCAGCAGCGGAAGGACTCCTCAGGGCTACACCTTC

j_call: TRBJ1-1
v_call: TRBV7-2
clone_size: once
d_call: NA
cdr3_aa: CASSFVAEAFF
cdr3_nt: TGTGCCAGCAGTTTCGTAGCTGAAGCTTTCTTT

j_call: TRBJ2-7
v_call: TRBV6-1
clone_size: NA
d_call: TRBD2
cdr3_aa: CASSRRESPYEQYF
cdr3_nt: TGTGCCAGCAGCCGGCGGGAGAGCCCCTACGAGCAGTACTTC

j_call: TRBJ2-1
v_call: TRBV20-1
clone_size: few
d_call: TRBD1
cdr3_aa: CKPGQYNEQFF
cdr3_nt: TGCAAACCGGGACAGTACAATGAGCAGTTCTTC

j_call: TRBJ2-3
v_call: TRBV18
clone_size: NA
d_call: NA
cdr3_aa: CASSTLARGTDTQYF
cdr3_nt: TGTGCCAGCTCAACTCTGGCCCGCGGGACAGATACGCAGTATTTT

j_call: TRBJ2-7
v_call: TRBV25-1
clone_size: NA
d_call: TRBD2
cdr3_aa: CASSGTTPYEQYF
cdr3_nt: TGTGCCAGCAGCGGGACTACTCCCTACGAGCAGTACTTC

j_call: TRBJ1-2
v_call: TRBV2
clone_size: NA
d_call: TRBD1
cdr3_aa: CASSEKTGGGLYGYTF
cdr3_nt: TGTGCCAGCAGTGAAAAGACAGGGGGAGGTCTCTATGGCTACACCTTC

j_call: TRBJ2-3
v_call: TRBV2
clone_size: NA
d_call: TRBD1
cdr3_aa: CASSPDRGRRDTQYF
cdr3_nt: TGTGCCAGCAGTCCCGACAGGGGGCGCCGGGATACGCAGTATTTT

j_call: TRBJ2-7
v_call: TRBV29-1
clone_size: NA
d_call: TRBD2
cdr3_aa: CSVEWTSGTYEQYF
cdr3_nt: TGCAGCGTTGAATGGACTAGCGGCACCTACGAGCAGTACTTC

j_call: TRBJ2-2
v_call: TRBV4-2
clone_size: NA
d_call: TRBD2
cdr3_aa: CASSPNGLAGGLGGELFF
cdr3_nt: TGTGCCAGCAGCCCCAATGGACTAGCGGGGGGCCTCGGGGGGGAGCTGTTTTTT

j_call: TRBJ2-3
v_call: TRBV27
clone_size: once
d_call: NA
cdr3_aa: CARELSTDTQYF
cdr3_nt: TGTGCCCGAGAGCTCTCCACAGATACGCAGTATTTT

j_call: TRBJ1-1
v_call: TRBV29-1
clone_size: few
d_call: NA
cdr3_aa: CSVAPPRVRGTEAFF
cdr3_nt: TGCAGCGTCGCTCCACCACGGGTACGGGGAACTGAAGCTTTCTTT

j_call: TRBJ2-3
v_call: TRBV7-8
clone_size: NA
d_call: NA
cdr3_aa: CASSPLARKGTDTQYF
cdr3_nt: TGTGCCAGCAGCCCGCTAGCCAGAAAAGGTACAGATACGCAGTATTTT

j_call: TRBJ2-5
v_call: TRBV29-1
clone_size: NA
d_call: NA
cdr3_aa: CSVSSAGETQYF
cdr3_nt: TGCAGCGTCTCTAGCGCCGGAGAGACCCAGTACTTC

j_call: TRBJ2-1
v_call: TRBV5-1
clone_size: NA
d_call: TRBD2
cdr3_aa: CASSSTTTSGRGNEQFF
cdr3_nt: TGCGCCAGCAGCTCGACCACGACTAGCGGGAGGGGTAATGAGCAGTTCTTC

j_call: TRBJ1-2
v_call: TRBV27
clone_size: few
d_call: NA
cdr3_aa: CASSFRGGGGYTF
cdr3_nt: TGTGCCAGCAGTTTCCGCGGGGGCGGTGGCTACACCTTC

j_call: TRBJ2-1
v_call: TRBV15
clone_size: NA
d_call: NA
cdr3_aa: CATSREDRSSGYNEQFF
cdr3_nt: TGTGCCACCAGCAGAGAGGATAGATCTTCGGGCTACAATGAGCAGTTCTTC

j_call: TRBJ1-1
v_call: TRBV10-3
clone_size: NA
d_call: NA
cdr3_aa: CAISEDSSGTEAFF
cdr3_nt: TGTGCCATCAGTGAGGACTCTAGCGGCACTGAAGCTTTCTTT

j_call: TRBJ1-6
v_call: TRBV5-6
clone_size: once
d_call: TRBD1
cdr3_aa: CASILRGTGLNSPLHF
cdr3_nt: TGTGCCAGCATCCTCCGCGGGACAGGGTTGAATTCACCCCTCCACTTT

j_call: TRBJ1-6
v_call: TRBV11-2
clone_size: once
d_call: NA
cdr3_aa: CASSLAPGDSPLHF
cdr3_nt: TGTGCCAGCAGCTTAGCGCCAGGGGACTCACCCCTCCACTTT

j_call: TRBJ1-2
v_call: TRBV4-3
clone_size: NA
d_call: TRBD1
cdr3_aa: CASSQGELQGSYGYTF
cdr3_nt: TGCGCCAGCAGCCAAGGGGAACTACAGGGGAGCTATGGCTACACCTTC

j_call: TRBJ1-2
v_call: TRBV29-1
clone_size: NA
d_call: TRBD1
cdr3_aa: CSASRDRGLGGYTF
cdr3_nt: TGCAGCGCCAGCCGGGACAGGGGTTTAGGTGGCTACACCTTC

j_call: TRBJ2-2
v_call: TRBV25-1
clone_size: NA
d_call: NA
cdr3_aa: CASRAGTNTGELFF
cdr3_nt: TGTGCCAGCAGAGCAGGAACGAACACCGGGGAGCTGTTTTTT

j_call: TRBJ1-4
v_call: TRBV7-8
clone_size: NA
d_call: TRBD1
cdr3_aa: CASSPLTGGGEKLFF
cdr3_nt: TGTGCCAGCAGCCCCTTGACAGGGGGCGGTGAAAAACTGTTTTTT

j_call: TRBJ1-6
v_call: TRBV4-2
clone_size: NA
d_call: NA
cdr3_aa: CASSPDRRGDSPLHF
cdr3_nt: TGTGCCAGCAGCCCTGACAGGCGAGGGGATTCCCCCCTCCACTTT

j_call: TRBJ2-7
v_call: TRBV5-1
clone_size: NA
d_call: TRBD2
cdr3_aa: CASSAGGELAAYEQYF
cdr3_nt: TGCGCCAGCAGCGCGGGGGGGGAACTTGCGGCCTACGAGCAGTACTTC